The next 2 T cell receptor beta chains were all read from a single sample in a study of cytomegalovirus exposure and HLA in healthy donors. Primers for the PCR totalled 60 Vbeta and 13 Jbeta. Using immunoSEQ multiplex PCR, the repertoire was profiled, and TCRdb retains in-frame clones only, with some absent. In all, the sample yields 180,000 or so clones. Sequencing used PBMCs. These receptor sequences come from a boy aged 5 to 17 in good health and CMV-seronegative.

The CDR3 loop is CASGLSGKGNEKLFF. The CDR3 DNA is TGTGCCAGTGGTCTCTCGGGGAAGGGTAATGAAAAACTGTTTTTT. The chain uses TRBV19 and TRBJ1-4; D gene uncertain. The CDR3 covers 15 residues. V dropped 8 bases and J dropped 4 bases, with 17 bases sitting between them. Germline V gene lookup returns CDR1 LNHDA and CDR2 SQIVND (reference sequence).

This chain joins TRBV9 and TRBJ1-6; tentative D call: TRBD1 (6 bases). The CDR3 consists of 15 residues. The ends were cut back, 9 bases at V and 5 bases at J, with 18 bases in the middle. Germline V gives CDR1 SGDLS, CDR2 YYNGEE. The CDR3 region is CATKGAGVDNSPLHF. The CDR3 DNA reads as TGTGCCACCAAAGGGGCAGGGGTTGATAATTCACCCCTCCACTTT.